This TCR beta chain is from a study of STAT5B mutations in CD4+ large granular lymphocyte leukemia. The length of the CDR3 is 17 residues. Germline assignment: CDR1 LNHDA and CDR2 SQIVND (reference sequence). V dropped 5 bases and J dropped 2; count of bases not matched to a gene: 13. Original handling: Lowest detectable productive clonotype frequency was 2.59 x 10-5. The table came from immunoSEQ multiplex PCR; TCRdb's copy has only in-frame clones and leaves some out. V, J and clone size derive from that table, while D and trimming were established from the DNA sequence. The sample lists roughly 30,000 clones, over 60% occurring once. General observations from the study: 8/27 top patient clones versus 2/35 control clones were TRBV06-family.

This clone has just a few counts. Its antigen is unknown. The TCR was taken from a human donor in good health. The chain carries TRBV19 and TRBJ2-3, with 7 positions matching TRBD2. The sequenced sample consisted of CD4+ T cells from blood buffy coats. DNA for the CDR3: TGTGCCAGTAGTCTCGCCCTCGGCGGGGGATTCACAGATACGCAGTATTTT. It is translated as CASSLALGGGFTDTQYF.